Included here is one TCR beta chain sequence, with context. The target antigen is unknown. These data are taken from a study of PD-1 blockade in classical Hodgkin lymphoma. Study observations and caveats: Complete responders' baseline diversity resembled that of newly diagnosed patients. Reported findings placed baseline TCR diversity lower in newly diagnosed patients (compared with healthy donors).

Profiled with immunoSEQ multiplex PCR; TCRdb holds only in-frame clones, not every one. This sample carries 25,000 to 35,000 clones, 85% of them seen once, and the ten largest clones take about 2.6%. Germline CDR1 reads SGHDN; CDR2 reads FVKESK. The CDR3 has 13 residues. Trimming at V came to 3 bases and at J to 10 bases, leaving 6 bases not matched to a gene. Every single patient, without exception, relapsed after autologous stem cell transplantation, and brentuximab vedotin exposure varied. By magnetic negative selection, CD4+ T cells were purified from thawed PBMCs. The chain is built from TRBV14 and TRBJ1-3, with 7 bases identical to TRBD1. This specimen consisted of CD4+ T cells from blood, obtained at baseline. The source of this sequence is a human donor with classical Hodgkin lymphoma. Here the CDR3 reads CASSHWTGRTIYF. CDR3 sequence (DNA): TGTGCCAGCAGCCATTGGACAGGAAGGACCATATATTTT.